This is a list of T cell receptor beta chains from one sample in a study of T cell responses to AZD1222 COVID-19 vaccine. Repertoires were generated with immunoSEQ multiplex PCR, while TCRdb's copy carries only in-frame clones and drops some. Here the sample spans some 80,000 clones, 85% to 95% being singletons. This specimen consisted of peripheral blood, obtained on day 0 of AZD1222 vaccination. These receptors all stem from an adult in good health. CDR3s include the opening cysteine and the closing phenylalanine or tryptophan. D genes are given only for firm matches. The size of a clone is reported for some rows only, either as once, few or many, or as a class for expanded clones.

cdr3_length: 14; v_call: TRBV20-1; j_call: TRBJ1-1; d_call: NA; clone_size: NA; cdr3_nt: TGCAGTGCTAGTTTGGCTCGGGGGCGGACTGAAGCTTTCTTT; cdr3_aa: CSASLARGRTEAFF
cdr3_length: 16; v_call: TRBV7-2; j_call: TRBJ2-7; d_call: TRBD2; clone_size: NA; cdr3_nt: TGTGCCAGCAGCGGCCGTGGCGGGGGGTTTTCCTACGAGCAGTACTTC; cdr3_aa: CASSGRGGGFSYEQYF
cdr3_length: 15; v_call: TRBV18; j_call: TRBJ2-1; d_call: NA; clone_size: NA; cdr3_nt: TGTGCCAGCTCACCATTCGGGATGGGCTACAATGAGCAGTTCTTC; cdr3_aa: CASSPFGMGYNEQFF
cdr3_length: 16; v_call: TRBV4-3; j_call: TRBJ1-4; d_call: NA; clone_size: NA; cdr3_nt: TGCGCCAGCAGCCTCGCTGCAGGGGCAACTAATGAAAAACTGTTTTTT; cdr3_aa: CASSLAAGATNEKLFF
cdr3_length: 15; v_call: TRBV5-4; j_call: TRBJ1-1; d_call: TRBD1; clone_size: NA; cdr3_nt: TGTGCCAGCAGCTTGAGACAGGGAATGGGCACTGAAGCTTTCTTT; cdr3_aa: CASSLRQGMGTEAFF
cdr3_length: 14; v_call: TRBV4-3; j_call: TRBJ1-5; d_call: NA; clone_size: NA; cdr3_nt: TGCGCCAGCAGCCAAGGGGGCGTCGATCAGCCCCAGCATTTT; cdr3_aa: CASSQGGVDQPQHF
cdr3_length: 12; v_call: TRBV3-1/TRBV3-2; j_call: TRBJ1-1; d_call: NA; clone_size: once; cdr3_nt: TGTGCCAGCAGCTTACAGGACACTGAAGCTTTCTTT; cdr3_aa: CASSLQDTEAFF
cdr3_length: 15; v_call: TRBV7-8; j_call: TRBJ2-7; d_call: TRBD1; clone_size: NA; cdr3_nt: TGTGCCAGCAGCTTGAGGACAGGGGACTACTACGAGCAGTACTTC; cdr3_aa: CASSLRTGDYYEQYF
cdr3_length: 14; v_call: TRBV7-9; j_call: TRBJ1-4; d_call: NA; clone_size: NA; cdr3_nt: TGTGCCAGCAGCTTAGTAGGGTTTAATGAAAAACTGTTTTTT; cdr3_aa: CASSLVGFNEKLFF
cdr3_length: 14; v_call: TRBV28; j_call: TRBJ1-1; d_call: NA; clone_size: NA; cdr3_nt: TGTGCCAGCAGTACGCAGGGGTTGAACACTGAAGCTTTCTTT; cdr3_aa: CASSTQGLNTEAFF
cdr3_length: 15; v_call: TRBV10-3; j_call: TRBJ2-7; d_call: TRBD2; clone_size: NA; cdr3_nt: TGTGCCATCAGTGAGTCTGGGGGGGAGGGCTACGAGCAGTACTTC; cdr3_aa: CAISESGGEGYEQYF
cdr3_length: 15; v_call: TRBV19; j_call: TRBJ2-2; d_call: TRBD2; clone_size: NA; cdr3_nt: TGTGCCAGTAGTATTCTTTCGGGAGGGACCGGGGAGCTGTTTTTT; cdr3_aa: CASSILSGGTGELFF
cdr3_length: 14; v_call: TRBV10-2; j_call: TRBJ1-1; d_call: NA; clone_size: NA; cdr3_nt: TGCGCCAGCAGTGAGGGGTACGGGGGAACTGAAGCTTTCTTT; cdr3_aa: CASSEGYGGTEAFF
cdr3_length: 15; v_call: TRBV7-9; j_call: TRBJ2-3; d_call: TRBD2; clone_size: NA; cdr3_nt: TGTGCCAGCAGCTTAGTTAGCGGGGGCACAGATACGCAGTATTTT; cdr3_aa: CASSLVSGGTDTQYF
cdr3_length: 14; v_call: TRBV10-1; j_call: TRBJ1-2; d_call: NA; clone_size: NA; cdr3_nt: TGCGCCAGCAGTGAGTCTGGGGTATACTATGGCTACACCTTC; cdr3_aa: CASSESGVYYGYTF
cdr3_length: 15; v_call: TRBV6-5; j_call: TRBJ1-1; d_call: NA; clone_size: NA; cdr3_nt: TGTGCCAGCAGTTACTCGGGCAGGTCTATCACTGAAGCTTTCTTT; cdr3_aa: CASSYSGRSITEAFF
cdr3_length: 15; v_call: TRBV19; j_call: TRBJ1-1; d_call: NA; clone_size: once; cdr3_nt: TGTGCCAGTAGTATAGGGTTAGGGTGGAGCACTGAAGCTTTCTTT; cdr3_aa: CASSIGLGWSTEAFF
cdr3_length: 14; v_call: TRBV28; j_call: TRBJ1-4; d_call: NA; clone_size: NA; cdr3_nt: TGTGCCAGCAGTATCCGGACTCTAAATGAAAAACTGTTTTTT; cdr3_aa: CASSIRTLNEKLFF
cdr3_length: 18; v_call: TRBV24-1; j_call: TRBJ2-5; d_call: TRBD2; clone_size: NA; cdr3_nt: TGTGCCACCAGTGCCATCTCTGGGGCGCGGGGGGGGGCACGGGCCCAGTACTTC; cdr3_aa: CATSAISGARGGARAQYF
cdr3_length: 12; v_call: TRBV27; j_call: TRBJ1-2; d_call: TRBD1; clone_size: NA; cdr3_nt: TGTGCCAGCAGTGCCCTCGGACAGGGGGCGATCTTC; cdr3_aa: CASSALGQGAIF
cdr3_length: 16; v_call: TRBV27; j_call: TRBJ2-1; d_call: NA; clone_size: once; cdr3_nt: TGTGCCAGCAGCCCACCGGCTAGCCTATCCTACAATGAGCAGTTCTTC; cdr3_aa: CASSPPASLSYNEQFF
cdr3_length: 14; v_call: TRBV29-1; j_call: TRBJ2-1; d_call: TRBD2; clone_size: NA; cdr3_nt: TGCAGCGTCTGGACTAGCGGGGGGGGCAATGAGCAGTTCTTC; cdr3_aa: CSVWTSGGGNEQFF
cdr3_length: 15; v_call: TRBV19; j_call: TRBJ1-3; d_call: NA; clone_size: NA; cdr3_nt: TGTGCCAGTAAACCCCTCGAGGGGAGCGGAAACACCATATATTTT; cdr3_aa: CASKPLEGSGNTIYF
cdr3_length: 13; v_call: TRBV18; j_call: TRBJ1-2; d_call: NA; clone_size: few; cdr3_nt: TGTGCCAGCGCGACCCAGGTGAACTATGGCTACACCTTC; cdr3_aa: CASATQVNYGYTF
cdr3_length: 14; v_call: TRBV9; j_call: TRBJ1-2; d_call: TRBD1; clone_size: NA; cdr3_nt: TGTGCCAGCAGCGCACAACAGGGGGCAGGGGGCTACACCTTC; cdr3_aa: CASSAQQGAGGYTF
cdr3_length: 13; v_call: TRBV18; j_call: TRBJ2-5; d_call: TRBD2; clone_size: NA; cdr3_nt: TGTGCCAGCTCACCGGGGACTAAAGAGACCCAGTACTTC; cdr3_aa: CASSPGTKETQYF
cdr3_length: 13; v_call: TRBV10-1; j_call: TRBJ2-7; d_call: NA; clone_size: NA; cdr3_nt: TGCGCCAGCAGTGAGCAGCAGGTCCACGAGCAGTACTTC; cdr3_aa: CASSEQQVHEQYF
cdr3_length: 13; v_call: TRBV14; j_call: TRBJ1-3; d_call: NA; clone_size: NA; cdr3_nt: TGTGCCAGCAGCCCCTGGAATGGAAACACCATATATTTT; cdr3_aa: CASSPWNGNTIYF
cdr3_length: 16; v_call: TRBV7-9; j_call: TRBJ1-2; d_call: TRBD1; clone_size: NA; cdr3_nt: TGTGCCAGCAGCTTAGGGGGGACAGATAGCATTTACGGCTACACCTTC; cdr3_aa: CASSLGGTDSIYGYTF
cdr3_length: 17; v_call: TRBV24-1; j_call: TRBJ1-1; d_call: NA; clone_size: once; cdr3_nt: TGTGCCACCAGTGAGTCGAATCTTGCGACGGAGATAGTTGGAGCTTTCTTT; cdr3_aa: CATSESNLATEIVGAFF
cdr3_length: 14; v_call: TRBV7-9; j_call: TRBJ1-1; d_call: NA; clone_size: NA; cdr3_nt: TGTGCCAGCAGCCGACAGCAAACTAACACTGAAGCTTTCTTT; cdr3_aa: CASSRQQTNTEAFF
cdr3_length: 15; v_call: TRBV5-4; j_call: TRBJ2-7; d_call: NA; clone_size: NA; cdr3_nt: TGTGCCAGCAGCCCAGAAACCGGCTCCTACTACGAGCAGTACTTC; cdr3_aa: CASSPETGSYYEQYF
cdr3_length: 13; v_call: TRBV28; j_call: TRBJ1-5; d_call: NA; clone_size: NA; cdr3_nt: TGTGCCAGCAACATTTTGGCAGGTCAGCCCCAGCATTTT; cdr3_aa: CASNILAGQPQHF
cdr3_length: 14; v_call: TRBV15; j_call: TRBJ2-7; d_call: NA; clone_size: NA; cdr3_nt: TGTGCCACCAGCTTAAGGCAGGGTCCGGACGAGCAGTACTTC; cdr3_aa: CATSLRQGPDEQYF
cdr3_length: 13; v_call: TRBV7-8; j_call: TRBJ1-1; d_call: NA; clone_size: once; cdr3_nt: TGTGCCAGCAGCCATAAGGGGAGCACTGAAGCTTTCTTT; cdr3_aa: CASSHKGSTEAFF
cdr3_length: 13; v_call: TRBV12-3/TRBV12-4; j_call: TRBJ1-6; d_call: NA; clone_size: NA; cdr3_nt: TGTGCCAGCAAGCGGCCCTATAATTCACCCCTCCACTTT; cdr3_aa: CASKRPYNSPLHF
cdr3_length: 14; v_call: TRBV18; j_call: TRBJ2-1; d_call: TRBD1; clone_size: NA; cdr3_nt: TGTGCCAGCTCACCGGGACAGGGGGGCAGGGAGCAGTTCTTC; cdr3_aa: CASSPGQGGREQFF